One sample yielded the 27 T cell receptor beta chains listed below, sequenced in a study of spatial heterogeneity in lung cancer. TCRdb reprocessed the 5' RACE reads with MiXCR, giving one entry per CDR3 protein. The repertoire holds 72,000 or so distinct CDR3 sequences, about 8.2% seen once, with 1.9% in the top ten. The time point here: blood at routine non-recurrence follow-up after resection. Sequenced material: PBMCs, taken at follow-up. The receptors shown here come from a female donor with early-stage non-small cell lung cancer.

This clonotype was observed many times. The J gene is TRBJ2-1, the V gene TRBV2; 7 nucleotides agree with TRBD1. CDR1 is SNHLY, CDR2 FYNNEI, per germline. The CDR3 runs to 15 residues. Trimming cost V 6 bases and J 9 bases; bases outside gene matches: 14. The CDR3 sequence: CASREFGTAQREQFF. The CDR3 nucleotides read TGTGCCAGCAGGGAATTCGGGACAGCCCAACGTGAGCAGTTCTTC.

This clonotype was seen many times. The chain recombines TRBV27 with TRBJ2-7, with 8 bases that match TRBD1. The germline V gene has CDR1 MNHEY and CDR2 SMNVEV (reference sequence). The CDR3 is made up of 15 amino acids. J was trimmed by 3 bases and V by 0 bases; bases with no gene match: 4. In nucleotides, the CDR3 is TGTGCCAGCAGTTTATCTTTACAGGGGGTCTACGAGCAGTACTTC. Its translation: CASSLSLQGVYEQYF.

This clonotype was counted many times. The chain carries TRBV30 and TRBJ1-3; D not certain. Trimming shortened V by 0 bases and J by 2 bases, and 8 bases separated the two germline ends. Germline CDR1 reads GTSNPN; CDR2 reads SVGIG (reference sequence). CDR3 length equals 14 residues. CDR3 protein: CAWSVLGTGNTIYF. The CDR3 nucleotides are TGTGCCTGGAGTGTACTGGGAACTGGAAACACCATATATTTT.

This clonotype was counted many times. This chain connects TRBV4-1 to TRBJ2-7; TRBD1 aligns across 9 bases. This CDR3 has 14 residues. The germline gives CDR1 MGHRA, CDR2 YSYEKL. V lost 5 bases to trimming and J lost 5 bases; unmatched junction nucleotides: 7. The CDR3 spells CASSNRDRDNEQYF. CDR3 nucleotide sequence: TGCGCCAGCAGCAACCGGGACAGGGACAACGAGCAGTACTTC.

This clonotype came up many times. The chain uses TRBV2 and TRBJ2-7; 7 bases fit TRBD2. The CDR3 totals 12 residues. The germline gives CDR1 SNHLY, CDR2 FYNNEI. V lost 8 bases to trimming and J lost 4 bases; unmatched junction nucleotides: 5. The CDR3 DNA is TGTGCCAGCCGCGGGGAGGGATACGAGCAGTACTTC. This gives the protein CASRGEGYEQYF.

Only a few counts were recorded for this clonotype. The V call is TRBV11-3, the J call TRBJ2-1; 13 positions agree with TRBD2. The length of the CDR3 is 16 residues. V was pared by 3 bases and J by 7 bases, with 6 bases of the junction left unmatched. Germline V CDR1 and CDR2: SGHNT, YENEEA. CDR3 nucleotides: TGTGCCAGCAGCTTTTCCGGGACTAGCGGGAATAATGAGCAGTTCTTC. Its translation: CASSFSGTSGNNEQFF.

This clonotype was seen at least ten times. CDR3 region: CASSLGLAPDTQYF. As DNA, the CDR3 is TGTGCCAGCAGCTTAGGGCTAGCCCCAGATACGCAGTATTTT. The rearrangement joins TRBV7-2 to TRBJ2-3; TRBD2 is a possible D gene (5 bases). The CDR3 totals 14 residues. Trimming stripped 1 base from V and 4 bases from J, with 9 bases between. The germline CDR1 and CDR2 sequences are SGHTA and FQGNSA. Using reference TRBV7-2 and TRBJ2-3 for the parts outside the CDR3, the full variable domain is GAGVSQSPSNKVTEKGKDVELRCDPISGHTALYWYRQSLGQGLEFLIYFQGNSAPDKSGLPSDRFSAERTGGSVSTLTIQRTQQEDSAVYLCASSLGLAPDTQYFGPGTRLTVL.

Many counts were recorded for this clonotype. The chain joins TRBV18 to TRBJ1-1; 7 positions agree with TRBD1. The V and J ends lost 2 bases and 3 bases, in that order; junction bases with no gene match: 0. CDR1 and CDR2 (germline): KGHSH, LQKENI. This CDR3 is built from 13 residues. The CDR3 DNA reads as TGTGCCAGCTCACCAGACAGGGACACTGAAGCTTTCTTT. It codes for CASSPDRDTEAFF.

This clonotype was recorded many times. V is TRBV7-9 and J is TRBJ2-1, with 10 bases lining up with TRBD2. Trimming cost V 5 bases and J 14 bases; bases outside gene matches: 9. The germline V gene encodes CDR1 SEHNR and CDR2 FQNEAQ (reference sequence). This CDR3 spans 13 amino acids. The CDR3 nucleotides are TGTGCCAGCAGCCGGGGGCTAGCGGGAGAAGAGTTCTTC. Its translation: CASSRGLAGEEFF.

This clonotype occurred many times. The V call is TRBV7-6, the J call TRBJ2-5, with D unclear. V lost 5 bases and J 2 bases, leaving 9 bases between the germline ends. The CDR3 has 13 residues. Germline assignment: CDR1 SGHVS and CDR2 FNYEAQ. CDR3 in amino acids: CASSTALQETQYF. The CDR3 nucleotides read TGTGCCAGCAGCACCGCCCTTCAAGAGACCCAGTACTTC.

This clonotype was recorded at least ten times. V is TRBV28 and J is TRBJ1-2; 8 positions match TRBD1. The germline V gene has CDR1 MDHEN and CDR2 SYDVKM. V lost 6 bases and J lost 3; bases outside the gene matches: 12. This CDR3 spans 16 amino acids. The chain's CDR3 is CASRTAGGTGDYGYTF. The CDR3 DNA sequence: TGTGCCAGCAGAACTGCCGGCGGGACAGGAGACTATGGCTACACCTTC.

This clonotype has a count of ten or more. The gene calls are TRBV29-1 and TRBJ1-2; tentatively, D is TRBD1 (6 bases). Germline CDR1 reads SQVTM; CDR2 reads ANQGSEA. This CDR3 is 13 amino acids long. V lost 6 bases to trimming and J lost 8 bases, with 19 bases between them. The CDR3 spells CSVGGGLFGGYTF. The CDR3 DNA follows: TGCAGCGTCGGAGGGGGTCTGTTCGGGGGCTACACCTTC. Looking up the rest from reference TRBV29-1 and TRBJ1-2 gives the full variable domain: SAVISQKPSRDICQRGTSLTIQCQVDSQVTMMFWYRQQPGQSLTLIATANQGSEATYESGFVIDKFPISRPNLTFSTLTVSNMSPEDSSIYLCSVGGGLFGGYTFGSGTRLTVV.

In its sample, this clonotype was seen many times. The rearrangement links TRBV5-4 to TRBJ2-2, with D tentatively TRBD1 (7 bases). Deletions cut 0 bases from V and 3 bases from J, with 9 bases between. CDR3 length: 15 residues. Germline lookup yields CDR1 SGHNT and CDR2 YYREEE (reference sequence). CDR3 nucleotide sequence: TGTGCCAGCAGCTTGGCCAGGGGGGACACCGGGGAGCTGTTTTTT. It translates to CASSLARGDTGELFF.

The table lists this clonotype with many counts. The chain recombines TRBV20-1 with TRBJ2-3; 8 bases match TRBD2. The CDR3 extends over 15 amino acids. The junction had 6 bases not matched to a gene; V was cut back by 0 bases and J by 4 bases. Per the germline V gene, CDR1 is DFQATT and CDR2 is SNEGSKA (reference sequence). The CDR3 region is CSARDLAGHADTQYF. CDR3 in DNA: TGCAGTGCTAGAGATCTAGCGGGTCACGCAGATACGCAGTATTTT.

This clonotype appeared many times. The V and J genes are TRBV29-1 and TRBJ2-1, with 9 bases that match TRBD2. V lost 4 bases and J lost 6; bases outside the gene matches: 7. This CDR3 has 14 amino acids. CDR1 is SQVTM and CDR2 is ANQGSEA in the germline V gene. The chain's CDR3 is CSVGSPGLANEQFF. The CDR3, as DNA: TGCAGCGTTGGAAGTCCGGGACTAGCCAATGAGCAGTTCTTC.

This clonotype showed up just a few times. The V call is TRBV20-1, the J call TRBJ2-5, with 9 bases matching TRBD2. Germline CDR1 reads DFQATT; CDR2 reads SNEGSKA (reference sequence). V dropped 2 bases and J dropped 5; count of bases not matched to a gene: 15. The CDR3 is 17 residues long. In DNA, the CDR3 is TGCAGTGCTAGACCTCTCTATATGCGGGAGGGCCCCGAGACCCAGTACTTC. Its translation: CSARPLYMREGPETQYF.

DNA of the CDR3: TGTGCCAGCAGTGAAGGACAGGGACACGAGCAGTACTTC. Protein product: CASSEGQGHEQYF. The V and J genes are TRBV25-1 and TRBJ2-7; 8 nucleotides align to TRBD1. This CDR3 contains 13 residues. The V and J ends lost 2 bases and 5 bases, in that order; junction bases with no gene match: 2. Per germline, CDR1 MGHDK and CDR2 SYGVNS.

This chain links TRBV10-3 with TRBJ2-1, with D unclear. The CDR3 totals 12 residues. The V end was cut by 10 bases, the J end by 9 bases, with 16 bases between. CDR1 and CDR2 (germline): ENHRY, SYGVKD. CDR3 residues: CASQSTKGEQFF. The DNA of the CDR3 is TGTGCCAGCCAGTCGACCAAGGGTGAGCAGTTCTTC.

This clonotype came up a few times. This sequence joins TRBV7-2 and TRBJ1-6, with 8 nucleotides matching TRBD1. The germline gives CDR1 SGHTA, CDR2 FQGNSA. The V segment lost 5 bases and the J segment 10 bases; nucleotides outside the gene matches: 10. The length of the CDR3 is 15 residues. Here the CDR3 DNA reads TGTGCCAGCAGCGGCGGACAGGGTATTTTGTCACCCCTCCACTTT. As protein: CASSGGQGILSPLHF. The whole variable domain, filled in from reference TRBV7-2 and TRBJ1-6, reads GAGVSQSPSNKVTEKGKDVELRCDPISGHTALYWYRQSLGQGLEFLIYFQGNSAPDKSGLPSDRFSAERTGGSVSTLTIQRTQQEDSAVYLCASSGGQGILSPLHFGNGTRLTVT.

This clonotype has more than one count but fewer than ten. The chain uses TRBV5-5 and TRBJ1-6; 7 bases are a match to TRBD1. The V and J ends lost 1 base and 6 bases, in that order; junction bases with no gene match: 4. Germline values: CDR1 SGHKS, CDR2 YYEKEE (reference sequence). There are 15 residues in the CDR3. The CDR3: CASSLPTGTNSPLHF. The CDR3 DNA sequence: TGTGCCAGCAGCTTGCCGACAGGGACTAATTCACCCCTCCACTTT.

The chain employs TRBV7-9 and TRBJ2-7; D remains unclear. Trimming shortened V by 5 bases and J by 0 bases, and 8 bases separated the two germline ends. The CDR3 sequence is 13 residues long. Germline V CDR1 and CDR2: SEHNR, FQNEAQ (reference sequence). The CDR3 region has the DNA TGTGCCAGCAGCCCCCGCAGCTCCTACGAGCAGTACTTC. Translating it yields CASSPRSSYEQYF.

This clonotype was counted ten times or more. The chain combines TRBV20-1 with TRBJ2-3; 8 nucleotides match TRBD1. CDR1 and CDR2 from the germline V gene are DFQATT and SNEGSKA (reference sequence). This CDR3 has 13 amino acids. V trimming: 5 bases; J trimming: 7 bases; junction bases outside the gene matches: 8. The CDR3 DNA sequence: TGCAGTGCTGGACAGGGTGGGGCCTATACGCAGTATTTT. Encoded protein: CSAGQGGAYTQYF.

This clonotype has ten or more counts. The chain couples TRBV28 to TRBJ2-3; D possibly corresponds to TRBD1 (6 bases). Germline V gene sequence: CDR1 MDHEN, CDR2 SYDVKM. V dropped 6 bases and J dropped 0 bases, with 7 bases sitting between them. The CDR3 spans 13 residues. The CDR3: CASRTGSTDTQYF. The DNA of the CDR3 is TGTGCCAGCAGGACAGGAAGCACAGATACGCAGTATTTT.

This clonotype was observed at least ten times. The J gene is TRBJ2-2, the V gene TRBV7-9; tentative D call: TRBD1 (5 bases). The CDR3 is 15 amino acids. The ends were cut back, 5 bases at V and 3 bases at J, with 13 bases in the middle. CDR1 and CDR2 (germline): SEHNR, FQNEAQ (reference sequence). The CDR3: CASSPQQVDTGELFF. The DNA for the CDR3 is TGTGCCAGCAGCCCTCAACAGGTCGACACCGGGGAGCTGTTTTTT.

V is TRBV9 and J is TRBJ2-1, with TRBD2 matching 13 bases. The CDR3 extends over 14 amino acids. Germline trimming cut 5 bases from V and 5 bases from J; bases unmatched to any gene: 1. Germline values: CDR1 SGDLS, CDR2 YYNGEE. The CDR3 sequence is CASRGTSGNNEQFF. CDR3 nucleotide sequence: TGTGCCAGCAGAGGGACTAGCGGGAACAATGAGCAGTTCTTC.

This clonotype was found many times. The V call is TRBV7-3, the J call TRBJ2-6; D gene ambiguous. The CDR3 loop spans 16 amino acids. Germline V lookup: CDR1 SGHTA, CDR2 FQGTGA. V was shortened by 3 bases and J by 0 bases, with 9 bases between the two germline ends. In nucleotides, the CDR3 is TGTGCCAGCAGCTTTACGGCCCTCTCTGGGGCCAACGTCCTGACTTTC. Its protein product is CASSFTALSGANVLTF.

The table lists this clonotype with many counts. V is TRBV24-1 and J is TRBJ1-2; D is undetermined. V was shortened by 1 base and J by 4 bases, with 6 bases between the two germline ends. The CDR3 is 13 amino acids. Germline CDR1 KGHDR, CDR2 SFDVKD. As DNA, the CDR3 is TGTGCCACCAGTGATTTCGAAGGCTATGGCTACACCTTC. It codes for CATSDFEGYGYTF.